Included here is one T cell receptor beta chain sequence, with context. The assay was immunoSEQ multiplex PCR, and TCRdb's table has in-frame clones only and misses some. The data show some 160,000 clones, with roughly four fifths seen just once and approximately 2.6% held by the top ten. The data originate from a study of blood T cell repertoires in COVID-19. Study as a whole: T cells, B-cell-depleted T cells, or PBMCs supplied cDNA or gDNA.

This TCR was sampled from an elderly woman with COVID-19, enrolled during active disease. Sequencing was done on a sample of peripheral blood.

CDR3 sequence: CASNGQPNNYGYTF. DNA of the CDR3: TGTGCCAGTAATGGGCAACCTAATAACTATGGCTACACCTTC. This sequence joins TRBV19 and TRBJ1-2; D remains unclear. Germline CDR1 and CDR2: LNHDA and SQIVND (reference sequence). V dropped 7 bases and J dropped 1 base, with 13 bases sitting between them. The CDR3 covers 14 residues. Full variable domain (missing parts from reference TRBV19 and TRBJ1-2): DGGITQSPKYLFRKEGQNVTLSCEQNLNHDAMYWYRQDPGQGLRLIYYSQIVNDFQKGDIAEGYSVSREKKESFPLTVTSAQKNPTAFYLCASNGQPNNYGYTFGSGTRLTVV.